The text below deals with one T cell receptor (beta chain). Its antigen is not known. The source of the sample is a study of response to subunit inactivated influenza vaccine. Study-level findings and limits: The authors offered the suggestion that each seasonal influenza vaccination recruits few new T cells.

TCRdb re-derived calls from the RT-PCR reads in MiXCR, one entry per CDR3 protein. This table has over 400,000 distinct CDR3 sequences, 11% appearing once. Trimming cost V 5 bases and J 2 bases, with 13 bases left between them. CDR3 length: 15 residues. CDR1 is LGHNA, CDR2 YSLEER, per germline. This receptor was taken from a man aged 50 or older who received an inactivated influenza vaccine. Sequences were derived from PBMCs from blood, sampled 40 to 50 days after vaccination. The chain carries TRBV4-3 and TRBJ2-1, with TRBD2 as a possible D gene (6 bases). CDR3 in amino acids: CASSYGLATYNEQFF. The CDR3 DNA reads TGCGCCAGCAGCTACGGGCTAGCGACCTACAATGAGCAGTTCTTC.